This TCR beta chain was recovered during a study of blood T cell repertoires in COVID-19. The germline CDR1 and CDR2 sequences are SGHRS and YFSETQ. V shed 0 bases and J shed 0 bases, with 7 bases lying between them. The CDR3 totals 15 residues. Measured with immunoSEQ multiplex PCR; TCRdb has only the in-frame clones, and not every one. The sample carries approximately 300,000 clones, 70% to 85% recorded once. The chain links TRBV5-1 to TRBJ2-4; weak D call: TRBD2 (5 bases). The sequenced sample was peripheral blood. This TCR came from a human donor with COVID-19, enrolled during active disease. The donor label of this sample is uncertain. CDR3 in DNA: TGCGCCAGCAGCTTGGGCGGGCAAGCCAAAAACATTCAGTACTTC. Encoded protein: CASSLGGQAKNIQYF.